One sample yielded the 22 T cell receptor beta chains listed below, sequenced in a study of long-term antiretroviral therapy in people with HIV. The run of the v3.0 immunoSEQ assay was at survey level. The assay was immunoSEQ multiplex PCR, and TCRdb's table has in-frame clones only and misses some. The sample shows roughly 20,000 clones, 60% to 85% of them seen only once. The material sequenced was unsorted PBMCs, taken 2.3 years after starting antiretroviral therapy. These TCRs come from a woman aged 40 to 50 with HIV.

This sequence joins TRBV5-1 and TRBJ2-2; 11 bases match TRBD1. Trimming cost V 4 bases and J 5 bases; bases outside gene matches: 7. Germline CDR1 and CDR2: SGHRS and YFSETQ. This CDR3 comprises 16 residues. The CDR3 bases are TGCGCCAGCAGCCCCACCGGGACAGGGGGGACCGGGGAGCTGTTTTTT. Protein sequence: CASSPTGTGGTGELFF.

The CDR3 region is CASSYSLGADNEQYF. The DNA of the CDR3 is TGTGCCAGCAGTTACTCTCTAGGGGCTGATAACGAGCAGTACTTC. This chain links TRBV6-6 with TRBJ2-7, with TRBD1 as a possible D gene (5 bases). The CDR3 runs 15 residues. The germline V gene has CDR1 MNHNY and CDR2 SVGAGI (reference sequence). The germline V and J ends were trimmed by 0 bases and 5 bases, with 14 bases remaining between them.

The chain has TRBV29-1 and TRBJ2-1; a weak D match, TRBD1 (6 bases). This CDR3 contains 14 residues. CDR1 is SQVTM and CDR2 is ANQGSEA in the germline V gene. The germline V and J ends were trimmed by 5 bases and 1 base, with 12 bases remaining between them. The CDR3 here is CSVLGTGSYNEQFF. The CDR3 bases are TGCAGCGTTCTCGGAACAGGGTCCTACAATGAGCAGTTCTTC.

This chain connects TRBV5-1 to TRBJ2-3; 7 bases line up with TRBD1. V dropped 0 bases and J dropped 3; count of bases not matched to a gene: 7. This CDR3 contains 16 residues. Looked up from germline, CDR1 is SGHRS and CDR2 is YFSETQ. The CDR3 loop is CASSLDPQTGTDTQYF. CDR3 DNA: TGCGCCAGCAGCTTGGATCCCCAGACAGGGACAGATACGCAGTATTTT.

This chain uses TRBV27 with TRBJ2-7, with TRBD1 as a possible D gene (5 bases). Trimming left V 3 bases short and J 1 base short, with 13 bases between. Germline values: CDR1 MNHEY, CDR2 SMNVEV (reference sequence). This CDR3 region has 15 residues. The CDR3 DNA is TGTGCCAGCAGTTTCCGCGATTCAGGGTCCTACGAGCAGTACTTC. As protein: CASSFRDSGSYEQYF.

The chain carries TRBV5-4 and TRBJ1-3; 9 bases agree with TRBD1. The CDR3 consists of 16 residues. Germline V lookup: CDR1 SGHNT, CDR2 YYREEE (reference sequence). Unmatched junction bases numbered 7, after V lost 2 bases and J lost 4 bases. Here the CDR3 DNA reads TGTGCCAGCAGCTTCGGGACAGGGTACGGAGGAAACACCATATATTTT. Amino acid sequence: CASSFGTGYGGNTIYF.

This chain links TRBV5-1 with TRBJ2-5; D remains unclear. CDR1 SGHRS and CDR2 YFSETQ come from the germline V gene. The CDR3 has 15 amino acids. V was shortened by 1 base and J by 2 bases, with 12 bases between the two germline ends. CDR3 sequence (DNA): TGCGCCAGCAGCTTGTTTATGGCAGCTCAAGAGACCCAGTACTTC. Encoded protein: CASSLFMAAQETQYF.

Here the CDR3 reads CASSVDSPNYGYTF. The CDR3 nucleotides are TGTGCCAGTAGTGTGGACAGTCCTAACTATGGCTACACCTTC. The J gene is TRBJ1-2, the V gene TRBV19, with a weak D call TRBD1 (6 bases). Trimming took off 5 bases at V and 0 bases at J, with 10 bases between the two ends. Germline CDR1 LNHDA, CDR2 SQIVND (reference sequence). This CDR3 has 14 amino acids.

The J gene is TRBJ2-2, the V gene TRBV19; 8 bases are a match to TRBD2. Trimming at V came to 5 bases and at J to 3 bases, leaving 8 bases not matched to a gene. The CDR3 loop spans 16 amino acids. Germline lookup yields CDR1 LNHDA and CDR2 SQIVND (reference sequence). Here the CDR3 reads CASSRAGGGYTGELFF. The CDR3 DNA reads TGTGCCAGTAGTCGGGCGGGAGGCGGCTACACCGGGGAGCTGTTTTTT.

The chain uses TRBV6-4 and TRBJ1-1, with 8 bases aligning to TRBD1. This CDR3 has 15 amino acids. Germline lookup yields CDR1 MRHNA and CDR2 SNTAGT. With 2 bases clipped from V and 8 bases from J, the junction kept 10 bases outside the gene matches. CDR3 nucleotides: TGTGCCAGCAGTGACCGACGCCCAGGGGGCTGGGAAGCTTTCTTT. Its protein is CASSDRRPGGWEAFF.

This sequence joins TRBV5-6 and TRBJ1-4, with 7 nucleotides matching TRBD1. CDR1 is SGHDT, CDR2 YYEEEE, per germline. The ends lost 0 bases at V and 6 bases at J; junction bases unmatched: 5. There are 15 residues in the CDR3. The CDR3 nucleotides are TGTGCCAGCAGCTTGGAGGGGGCAGGGTATGAAAAACTGTTTTTT. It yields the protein CASSLEGAGYEKLFF.

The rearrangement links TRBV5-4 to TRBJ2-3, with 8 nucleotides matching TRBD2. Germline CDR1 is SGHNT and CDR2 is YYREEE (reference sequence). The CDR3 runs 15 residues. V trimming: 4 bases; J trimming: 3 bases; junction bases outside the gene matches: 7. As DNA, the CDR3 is TGTGCCAGCAGCACCACTAGCGGTACTACAGATACGCAGTATTTT. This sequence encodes CASSTTSGTTDTQYF. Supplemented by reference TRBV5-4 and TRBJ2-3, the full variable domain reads ETGVTQSPTHLIKTRGQQVTLRCSSQSGHNTVSWYQQALGQGPQFIFQYYREEENGRGNFPPRFSGLQFPNYSSELNVNALELDDSALYLCASSTTSGTTDTQYFGPGTRLTVL.

The CDR3 sequence: CASSPIPDYEQYF. The CDR3 bases are TGTGCCAGCAGCCCCATCCCAGACTACGAGCAGTACTTC. The V gene is TRBV9, the J gene TRBJ2-5, with D uncertain. The end of the DNA fits TRBJ2-7 better, so the J call may be wrong. Germline values: CDR1 SGDLS, CDR2 YYNGEE. There are 13 residues in the CDR3.

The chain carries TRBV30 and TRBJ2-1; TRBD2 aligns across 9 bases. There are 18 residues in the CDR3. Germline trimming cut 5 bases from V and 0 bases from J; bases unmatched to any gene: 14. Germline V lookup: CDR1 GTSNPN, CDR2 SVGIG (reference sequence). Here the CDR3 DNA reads TGTGCCTGGGTTCAGGGGATCATAGCGGGAGACTCCTACAATGAGCAGTTCTTC. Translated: CAWVQGIIAGDSYNEQFF. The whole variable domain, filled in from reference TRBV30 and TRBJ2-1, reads SQTIHQWPATLVQPVGSPLSLECTVEGTSNPNLYWYRQAAGRGLQLLFYSVGIGQISSEVPQNLSASRPQDRQFILSSKKLLLSDSGFYLCAWVQGIIAGDSYNEQFFGPGTRLTVL.

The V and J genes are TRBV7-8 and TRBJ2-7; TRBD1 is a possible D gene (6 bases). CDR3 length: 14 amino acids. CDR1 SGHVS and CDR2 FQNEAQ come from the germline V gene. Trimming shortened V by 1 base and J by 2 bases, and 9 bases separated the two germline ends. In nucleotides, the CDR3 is TGTGCCAGCAGCTTAGTGGGGGCCACCTACGAGCAGTACTTC. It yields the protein CASSLVGATYEQYF.

The CDR3 region is CASSVSGGASEQYF. The CDR3 bases are TGTGCCAGCAGCGTATCCGGGGGCGCGTCCGAGCAGTACTTC. The chain joins TRBV9 to TRBJ2-7, with D perhaps assigned TRBD1 or TRBD2 (6 bases each). The germline gives CDR1 SGDLS, CDR2 YYNGEE. This CDR3 is built from 14 residues. Trimming removed 1 base at V and 6 bases at J, with 14 bases between.

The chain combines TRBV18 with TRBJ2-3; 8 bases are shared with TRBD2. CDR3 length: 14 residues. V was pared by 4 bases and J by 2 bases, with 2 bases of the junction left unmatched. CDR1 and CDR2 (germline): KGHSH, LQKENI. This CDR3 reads CASSLSGDTDTQYF. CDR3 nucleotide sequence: TGTGCCAGCTCACTTAGCGGGGACACAGATACGCAGTATTTT.

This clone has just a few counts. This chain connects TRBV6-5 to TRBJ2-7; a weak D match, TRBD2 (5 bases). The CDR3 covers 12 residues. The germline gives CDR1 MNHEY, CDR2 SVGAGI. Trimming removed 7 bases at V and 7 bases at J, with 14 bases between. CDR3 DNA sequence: TGTGCCAGCAACCGGGCGACGGGGGAGCAGTACTTC. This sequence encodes CASNRATGEQYF.

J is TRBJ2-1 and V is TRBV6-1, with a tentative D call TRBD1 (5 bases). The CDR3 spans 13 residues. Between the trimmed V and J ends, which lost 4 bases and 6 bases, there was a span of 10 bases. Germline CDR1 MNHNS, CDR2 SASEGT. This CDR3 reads CASSVGRLNEQFF. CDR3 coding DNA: TGTGCCAGCAGTGTGGGGCGCCTCAATGAGCAGTTCTTC.

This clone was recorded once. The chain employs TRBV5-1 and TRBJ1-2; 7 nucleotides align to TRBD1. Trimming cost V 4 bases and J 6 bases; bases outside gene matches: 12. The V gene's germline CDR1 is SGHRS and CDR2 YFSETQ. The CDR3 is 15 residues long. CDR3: CASSPYLDREDGYTF. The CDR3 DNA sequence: TGCGCCAGCAGCCCTTATCTCGACAGGGAGGATGGCTACACCTTC.

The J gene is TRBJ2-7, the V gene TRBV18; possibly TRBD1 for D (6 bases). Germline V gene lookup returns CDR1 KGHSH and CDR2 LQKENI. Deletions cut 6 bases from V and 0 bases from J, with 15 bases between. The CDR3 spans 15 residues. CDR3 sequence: CASSVQGGSSYEQYF. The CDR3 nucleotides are TGTGCCAGCTCCGTACAGGGCGGCAGCTCCTACGAGCAGTACTTC. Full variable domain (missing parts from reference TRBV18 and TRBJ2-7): NAGVMQNPRHLVRRRGQEARLRCSPMKGHSHVYWYRQLPEEGLKFMVYLQKENIIDESGMPKERFSAEFPKEGPSILRIQQVVRGDSAAYFCASSVQGGSSYEQYFGPGTRLTVT.

CDR3 sequence: CASKVSNTEAFF. The CDR3 bases are TGTGCCAGCAAGGTCAGCAACACTGAAGCTTTCTTT. The V and J genes are TRBV6-1 and TRBJ1-1; no firm D call. Per the germline V gene, CDR1 is MNHNS and CDR2 is SASEGT. V was clipped by 7 bases and J by 2 bases, with 8 bases between them. The CDR3 has 12 residues.